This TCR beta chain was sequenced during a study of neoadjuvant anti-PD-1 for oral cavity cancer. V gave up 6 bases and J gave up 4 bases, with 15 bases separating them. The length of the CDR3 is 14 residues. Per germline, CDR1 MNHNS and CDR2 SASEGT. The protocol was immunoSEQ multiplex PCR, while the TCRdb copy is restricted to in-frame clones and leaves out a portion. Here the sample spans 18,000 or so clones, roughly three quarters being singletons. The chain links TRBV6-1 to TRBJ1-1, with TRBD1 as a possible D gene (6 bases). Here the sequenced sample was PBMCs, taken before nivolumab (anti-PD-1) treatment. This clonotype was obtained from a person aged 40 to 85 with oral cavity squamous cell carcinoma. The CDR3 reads CASRQGQSPTEAFF. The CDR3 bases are TGTGCCAGCAGACAGGGCCAATCCCCCACTGAAGCTTTCTTT.